These 22 T cell receptor beta chains were sequenced from one sample in a study of OX40 agonist ivuxolimab in advanced cancers. Libraries were prepared by immunoSEQ multiplex PCR; TCRdb keeps only in-frame clonotypes and omits some of them. The sample has about 73,000 clones, 75% to 90% seen once; the top ten hold about 0.53%. Material: CD4+ or CD8+ T cells sorted from blood, obtained in a trial of the OX40 agonist ivuxolimab. These receptors were obtained from an adult with an advanced solid tumor such as melanoma, head and neck, liver or kidney cancer.

This chain connects TRBV11-2 to TRBJ2-7; D gene uncertain. Germline V gene sequence: CDR1 SGHAT, CDR2 FQNNGV. Trimming removed 0 bases from V and 6 bases from J, with 6 bases in between. The CDR3 has 12 amino acids. The CDR3 DNA sequence: TGTGCCAGCAGCTTAGATGTTGTCGAGCAGTACTTC. Translated: CASSLDVVEQYF.

V and J are TRBV14 and TRBJ1-1, with a possible D match to TRBD1 (6 bases). V lost 4 bases to trimming and J lost 1 base, with 16 bases between them. Germline CDR1 is SGHDN and CDR2 is FVKESK. The CDR3 loop spans 16 amino acids. The CDR3, as DNA: TGTGCCAGCAGCCCCACACTACAGGGATGGAACACTGAAGCTTTCTTT. It encodes CASSPTLQGWNTEAFF.

This clone turned up a few times. The rearrangement joins TRBV7-9 to TRBJ1-5, with no clear D. This CDR3 has 12 residues. Germline CDR1 SEHNR, CDR2 FQNEAQ (reference sequence). Trimming shortened V by 1 base and J by 5 bases, and 3 bases separated the two germline ends. Written as DNA, the CDR3 is TGTGCCAGCAGCTTAGACTATCAGCCCCAGCATTTT. Amino acid sequence: CASSLDYQPQHF.

This chain joins TRBV18 and TRBJ2-7, with 7 bases aligning to TRBD1. This CDR3 region has 17 residues. V lost 3 bases, J lost 4 bases, and 15 bases stayed unmatched. Germline-derived CDR1 and CDR2 are KGHSH and LQKENI. CDR3 amino acids: CASSPLPLRDRLYEQYF. Written as DNA, the CDR3 is TGTGCCAGCTCACCCTTACCGCTTCGGGACAGACTATACGAGCAGTACTTC.

This clone was seen a single time. The V gene is TRBV5-1, the J gene TRBJ2-3; D is undetermined. The germline gives CDR1 SGHRS, CDR2 YFSETQ. This CDR3 region has 12 residues. V lost 6 bases and J lost 2, with 7 bases in between. The CDR3 DNA reads as TGCGCCAGCACAGGATCCACAGATACGCAGTATTTT. It codes for CASTGSTDTQYF.

The chain carries TRBV10-3 and TRBJ2-1; the match to TRBD2 covers 8 bases. The V segment lost 3 bases and the J segment 4 bases; nucleotides outside the gene matches: 5. The CDR3 runs 15 residues. The V gene's germline CDR1 is ENHRY and CDR2 SYGVKD. CDR3 in amino acids: CAISDRTSGYNEQFF. The CDR3 DNA reads as TGTGCCATCAGTGATCGCACTAGCGGTTACAATGAGCAGTTCTTC.

The chain employs TRBV30 and TRBJ2-5; 8 bases are a match to TRBD1. The J call is uncertain, as TRBJ2-7 better fits the DNA end. The germline V gene encodes CDR1 GTSNPN and CDR2 SVGIG (reference sequence). The CDR3 is made up of 13 amino acids. The CDR3 region has the DNA TGTGCCTGGAGTGTGGACAGGGCGGGCGAGCAGTACTTC. This encodes CAWSVDRAGEQYF.

V and J are TRBV14 and TRBJ1-5; D is ambiguous. The germline V gene has CDR1 SGHDN and CDR2 FVKESK. The CDR3 has 14 amino acids. The ends were cut back, 0 bases at V and 2 bases at J, with 5 bases in the middle. Here the CDR3 reads CASSQDDGNQPQHF. CDR3 bases: TGTGCCAGCAGCCAAGACGATGGCAATCAGCCCCAGCATTTT.

This chain connects TRBV6-5 to TRBJ1-3; D remains unclear. From germline, CDR1 is MNHEY and CDR2 SVGAGI. The CDR3 is 14 amino acids. Trimming took 8 bases from V and 4 from J, leaving 15 bases between them. CDR3 region: CASGTPGRGNTIYF. The CDR3 DNA follows: TGTGCCAGCGGTACGCCCGGACGCGGAAACACCATATATTTT.

The chain employs TRBV20-1 and TRBJ1-5; D not resolved. Germline V gene data show CDR1 as DFQATT and CDR2 as SNEGSKA (reference sequence). V shed 6 bases and J shed 0 bases, with 3 bases lying between them. This CDR3 contains 11 residues. The CDR3: CSASSNQPQHF. CDR3 bases: TGCAGTGCCTCTAGCAATCAGCCCCAGCATTTT.

The V and J genes are TRBV5-1 and TRBJ2-7; D is perhaps TRBD1 or TRBD2 (5 bases each). CDR3 length: 14 residues. Trimming stripped 4 bases from V and 1 base from J, with 12 bases between. Looked up from germline, CDR1 is SGHRS and CDR2 is YFSETQ. CDR3 sequence (DNA): TGCGCCAGCAGCACGGGGCTATATTCCTACGAGCAGTACTTC. This gives the protein CASSTGLYSYEQYF.

The CDR3 here is CASSQSSAQPQHF. CDR3 coding DNA: TGTGCCAGCTCACAAAGCTCCGCTCAGCCCCAGCATTTT. V gene TRBV18 combines with J gene TRBJ1-5; no clear D. The CDR3 loop spans 13 amino acids. CDR1 is KGHSH and CDR2 is LQKENI in the germline V gene. Trimming pared 4 bases from V and 6 bases from J, leaving 10 bases between.

This chain links TRBV19 with TRBJ1-2; D unresolved. V gave up 10 bases and J gave up 4 bases, with 10 bases separating them. The CDR3 is made up of 11 amino acids. Germline V gene lookup returns CDR1 LNHDA and CDR2 SQIVND (reference sequence). The CDR3 here is CATGRLYGYTF. The CDR3 coding sequence is TGTGCCACCGGCAGACTCTATGGCTACACCTTC. Full variable domain (outside the CDR3, taken from reference TRBV19 and TRBJ1-2): DGGITQSPKYLFRKEGQNVTLSCEQNLNHDAMYWYRQDPGQGLRLIYYSQIVNDFQKGDIAEGYSVSREKKESFPLTVTSAQKNPTAFYLCATGRLYGYTFGSGTRLTVV.

The chain links TRBV6-5 to TRBJ1-2; tentative D call: TRBD1 (5 bases). Germline-derived CDR1 and CDR2 are MNHEY and SVGAGI. This CDR3 contains 15 residues. The V end was cut by 0 bases, the J end by 1 base, with 9 bases between. Here the CDR3 reads CASSYSWGSNYGYTF. The CDR3 nucleotides read TGTGCCAGCAGTTACTCGTGGGGGAGTAACTATGGCTACACCTTC.

In regard to this clone: Other DNA sequences from this sample encode an identical CDR3 as well. The V gene is TRBV19, the J gene TRBJ2-1; no reliable D call. This CDR3 has 10 amino acids. Germline V CDR1 and CDR2: LNHDA, SQIVND (reference sequence). V was cut by 8 bases and J by 7 bases, with 6 bases left in between. Written as DNA, the CDR3 is TGTGCCAGTGGGCGAAATGAGCAGTTCTTC. Translation gives CASGRNEQFF.

The V call is TRBV7-9, the J call TRBJ2-7, with 11 positions matching TRBD2. Per germline, CDR1 SEHNR and CDR2 FQNEAQ (reference sequence). The length of the CDR3 is 14 residues. V shed 5 bases, J shed 2 bases, and the junction held 2 bases outside the gene matches. The chain's CDR3 is CASSASGRTYEQYF. The CDR3 DNA follows: TGTGCCAGCAGCGCTAGCGGGAGGACCTACGAGCAGTACTTC.

The chain joins TRBV6-1 to TRBJ2-1; weak D call: TRBD2 (5 bases). Germline CDR1 and CDR2: MNHNS and SASEGT. Trimming removed 0 bases at V and 4 bases at J, with 13 bases between. The CDR3 is made up of 16 amino acids. CDR3 amino acids: CASSEAAGSGYNEQFF. CDR3 nucleotides: TGTGCCAGCAGTGAAGCGGCCGGCTCGGGGTACAATGAGCAGTTCTTC.

The CDR3 nucleotides are TGTGCCAGTAGTATAGACAGGGGGCCGGCTGAAGCTTTCTTT. Protein product: CASSIDRGPAEAFF. The rearrangement links TRBV19 to TRBJ1-1; 8 bases fit TRBD1. Germline V gives CDR1 LNHDA, CDR2 SQIVND (reference sequence). This CDR3 is built from 14 residues. The V and J ends lost 0 bases and 6 bases, in that order; junction bases with no gene match: 3.

The rearrangement joins TRBV19 to TRBJ2-7, with D tentatively TRBD1 (5 bases). This CDR3 spans 13 amino acids. Germline values: CDR1 LNHDA, CDR2 SQIVND (reference sequence). V was trimmed by 7 bases and J by 6 bases, leaving 16 bases between them. The CDR3 spells CASNNLQGSEQYF. CDR3 sequence (DNA): TGTGCCAGTAACAACCTCCAGGGAAGCGAGCAGTACTTC.

The chain combines TRBV19 with TRBJ2-6; D gene ambiguous. The V gene's germline CDR1 is LNHDA and CDR2 SQIVND (reference sequence). This CDR3 has 14 residues. V shed 6 bases and J shed 0 bases, with 6 bases lying between them. CDR3 loop: CASRQSSGANVLTF. CDR3 bases: TGTGCCAGTAGGCAGAGCTCTGGGGCCAACGTCCTGACTTTC.

The chain links TRBV10-1 to TRBJ2-3; 9 positions match TRBD2. With 3 bases clipped from V and 5 bases from J, the junction kept 6 bases outside the gene matches. CDR3 length: 15 residues. Germline CDR1 WNHNN, CDR2 SYGVQD (reference sequence). The CDR3 region is CASSDAGGPEDTQYF. The CDR3 nucleotides are TGCGCCAGCAGTGACGCGGGAGGGCCGGAAGATACGCAGTATTTT.

The J gene is TRBJ2-7, the V gene TRBV7-9; 12 bases match TRBD1. The CDR3 totals 15 residues. Germline trimming cut 5 bases from V and 4 bases from J; bases unmatched to any gene: 6. Germline V gene lookup returns CDR1 SEHNR and CDR2 FQNEAQ (reference sequence). The DNA for the CDR3 is TGTGCCAGCAGCCACGGGACAGGGGGCCGGTACGAGCAGTACTTC. Translation: CASSHGTGGRYEQYF. Variable domain in full (rest from reference TRBV7-9 and TRBJ2-7): DTGVSQNPRHKITKRGQNVTFRCDPISEHNRLYWYRQTLGQGPEFLTYFQNEAQLEKSRLLSDRFSAERPKGSFSTLEIQRTEQGDSAMYLCASSHGTGGRYEQYFGPGTRLTVT.